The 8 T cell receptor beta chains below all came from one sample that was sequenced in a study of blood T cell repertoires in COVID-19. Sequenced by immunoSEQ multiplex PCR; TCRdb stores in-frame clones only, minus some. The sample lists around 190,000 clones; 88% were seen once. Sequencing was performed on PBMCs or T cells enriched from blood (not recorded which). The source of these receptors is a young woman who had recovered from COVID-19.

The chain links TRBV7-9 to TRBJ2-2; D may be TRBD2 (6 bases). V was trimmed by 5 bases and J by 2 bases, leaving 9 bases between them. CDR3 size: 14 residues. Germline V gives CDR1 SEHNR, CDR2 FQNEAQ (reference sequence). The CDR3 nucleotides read TGTGCCAGCAGCCATAGCGGAAACACCGGGGAGCTGTTTTTT. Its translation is CASSHSGNTGELFF.

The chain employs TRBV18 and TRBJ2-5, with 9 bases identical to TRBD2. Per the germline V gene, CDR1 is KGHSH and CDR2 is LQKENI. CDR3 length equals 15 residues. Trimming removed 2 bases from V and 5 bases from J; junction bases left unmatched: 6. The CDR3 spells CASSPIPSGEETQYF. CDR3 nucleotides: TGTGCCAGCTCACCAATCCCTAGCGGGGAGGAGACCCAGTACTTC.

The CDR3 sequence is CASSFHAQRDQPQHF. In nucleotides, the CDR3 is TGTGCCAGCAGTTTCCATGCTCAGAGGGATCAGCCCCAGCATTTT. This chain joins TRBV28 and TRBJ1-5; D gene ambiguous. Germline CDR1 MDHEN, CDR2 SYDVKM. Trimming removed 3 bases at V and 5 bases at J, with 14 bases between. There are 15 residues in the CDR3.

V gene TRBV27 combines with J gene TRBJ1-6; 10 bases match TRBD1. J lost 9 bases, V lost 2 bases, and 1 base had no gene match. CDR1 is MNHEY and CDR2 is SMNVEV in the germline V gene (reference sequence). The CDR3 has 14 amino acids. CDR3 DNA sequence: TGTGCCAGCAGTTTAGGGACAGGGGTTTCACCCCTCCACTTT. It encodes CASSLGTGVSPLHF.

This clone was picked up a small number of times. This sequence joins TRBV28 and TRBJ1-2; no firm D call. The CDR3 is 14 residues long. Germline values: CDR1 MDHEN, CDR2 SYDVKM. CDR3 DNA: TGTGTTGCTTCCTCGAATGGTGCGTTCTATGGCTACACCTTC. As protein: CVASSNGAFYGYTF.

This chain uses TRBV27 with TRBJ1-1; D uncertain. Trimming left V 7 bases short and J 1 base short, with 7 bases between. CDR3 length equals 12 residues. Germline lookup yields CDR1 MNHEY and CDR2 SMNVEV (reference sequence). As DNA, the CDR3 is TGTGCCAGCACCCGGGGGAACACTGAAGCTTTCTTT. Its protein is CASTRGNTEAFF.

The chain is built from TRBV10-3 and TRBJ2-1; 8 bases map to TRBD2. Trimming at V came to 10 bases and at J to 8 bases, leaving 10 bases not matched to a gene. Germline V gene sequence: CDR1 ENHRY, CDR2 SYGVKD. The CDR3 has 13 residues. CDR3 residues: CATGLGNLDEQFF. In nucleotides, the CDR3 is TGTGCCACGGGACTAGGGAACTTGGATGAGCAGTTCTTC.

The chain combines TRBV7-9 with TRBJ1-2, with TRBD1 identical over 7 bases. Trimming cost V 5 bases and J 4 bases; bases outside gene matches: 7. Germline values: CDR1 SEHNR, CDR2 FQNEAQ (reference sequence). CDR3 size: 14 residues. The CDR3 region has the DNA TGTGCCAGCAGCCTTGACCAGGGGGTCTATGGCTACACCTTC. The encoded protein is CASSLDQGVYGYTF.